This T cell receptor beta chain was found in a study of CD4 T cells in relation to SARS-CoV-2 and coronaviruses. Study-wide background: ViraFEST: approximately eleven-day antigen culture of PBMCs, then TCR beta CDR3 sequencing.

Points on this clone: Antigen unknown.

CD4+ T cells from unexposed donors were obtained before the COVID-19 pandemic (2011-2018). CD4+ T cells were isolated from the cells after about 11 days of culture. The CDR3 has 15 amino acids. Germline-derived CDR1 and CDR2 are MGHRA and YSYEKL. The V gene lost 2 bases and the J gene lost 7 bases, with 17 bases spanning the gap. This table comes from immunoSEQ multiplex PCR, and its TCRdb copy is limited to in-frame clones, with some not included. The sample contains about 26,000 clones, more than 60% of which appear only once. This TCR was recovered from a human donor in good health. This sequence joins TRBV4-1 and TRBJ1-2; D remains unclear. Sequencing was carried out using CD4+ T cells from PBMCs, cultured in vitro. The CDR3 sequence is CASSQNSQAAVGYTF. The CDR3, as DNA: TGCGCCAGCAGCCAAAATTCTCAGGCGGCTGTTGGCTACACCTTC.